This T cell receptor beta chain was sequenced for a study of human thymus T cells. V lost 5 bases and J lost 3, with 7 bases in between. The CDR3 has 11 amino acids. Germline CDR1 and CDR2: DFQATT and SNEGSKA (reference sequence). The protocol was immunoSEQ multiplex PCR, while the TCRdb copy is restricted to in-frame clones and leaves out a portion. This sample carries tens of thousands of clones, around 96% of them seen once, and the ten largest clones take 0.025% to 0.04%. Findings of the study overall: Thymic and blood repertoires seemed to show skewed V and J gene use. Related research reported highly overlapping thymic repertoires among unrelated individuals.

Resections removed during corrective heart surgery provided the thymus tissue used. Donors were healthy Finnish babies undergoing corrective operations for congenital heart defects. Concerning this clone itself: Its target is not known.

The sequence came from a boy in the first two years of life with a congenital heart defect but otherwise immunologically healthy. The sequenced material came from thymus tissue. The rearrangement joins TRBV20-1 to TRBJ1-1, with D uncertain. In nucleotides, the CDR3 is TGCAGTGCTCCTCGGGACACTGAAGCTTTCTTT. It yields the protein CSAPRDTEAFF.